This TCR beta chain was sequenced during a study of Ad26.COV2.S vaccination and SARS-CoV-2 variants. Regarding treatment: some 20 received Ad26.COV2.S at low or high dose, single or two shots; about five received placebo; per-sample allocation not given. The investigators took samples on day 63 after the first vaccine or placebo injection. The germline V and J ends were trimmed by 0 bases and 2 bases, with 8 bases remaining between them. The CDR3 is 15 residues long. Germline CDR1 reads LGHDT; CDR2 reads YNNKEL (reference sequence). This table comes from immunoSEQ multiplex PCR, and its TCRdb copy is limited to in-frame clones, with some not included. Here the sample spans about 440,000 clones, around 90% being singletons.

The source material was peripheral blood, sampled in a trial of Ad26.COV2.S vaccine versus placebo. The chain has TRBV3-1 (or the pseudogene TRBV3-2) and TRBJ2-1, with D possibly being TRBD2 (6 bases). The sequence was collected from a person between 18 and 60 years old who received the Ad26.COV2.S COVID-19 vaccine or a placebo. Written as DNA, the CDR3 is TGTGCCAGCAGCCAAGACGGGAGACCCTACAATGAGCAGTTCTTC. Protein product: CASSQDGRPYNEQFF.